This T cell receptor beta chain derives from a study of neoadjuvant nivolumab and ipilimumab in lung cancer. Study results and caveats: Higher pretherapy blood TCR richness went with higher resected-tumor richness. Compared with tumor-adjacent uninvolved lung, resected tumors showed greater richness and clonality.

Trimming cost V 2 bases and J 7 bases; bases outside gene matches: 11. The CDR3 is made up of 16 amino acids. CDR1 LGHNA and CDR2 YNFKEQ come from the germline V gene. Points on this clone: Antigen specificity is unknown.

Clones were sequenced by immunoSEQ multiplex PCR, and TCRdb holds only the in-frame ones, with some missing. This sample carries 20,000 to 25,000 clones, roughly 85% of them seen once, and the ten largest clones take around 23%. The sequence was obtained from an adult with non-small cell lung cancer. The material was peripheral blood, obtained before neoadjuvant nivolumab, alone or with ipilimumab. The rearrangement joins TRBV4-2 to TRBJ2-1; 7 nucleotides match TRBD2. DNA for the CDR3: TGTGCCAGCAGCCAAACCCCGGCGGGAGAGTGGAATGAGCAGTTCTTC. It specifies CASSQTPAGEWNEQFF.